This T cell receptor beta chain originates from a study of a mutant IDH1 vaccine in newly diagnosed glioma. About the study: Patients under treatment included around 60% males and 37.5% females and had a mean age of approximately 40 years.

This CDR3 contains 14 residues. The germline V gene has CDR1 SGHNT and CDR2 YYREEE (reference sequence). With 4 bases clipped from V and 2 bases from J, the junction kept 6 bases outside the gene matches. This clone came up a few times. Antigen: not known. Some clones are missing from TCRdb's copy, which holds only in-frame ones; the method was immunoSEQ multiplex PCR. The data show over 65,000 clones, roughly 80% seen once. Time point: week 35, safety follow-up. The vaccine gave 300 ug of a 20-mer mutant IDH1 peptide subcutaneously per dose. Sequencing was performed on PBMCs, taken from a glioma patient whose treatment included an IDH1 peptide vaccine. The source is a man younger than 30 with glioma. The chain carries TRBV5-4 and TRBJ2-7, with 7 bases lining up with TRBD2. The CDR3 here is CASSPGLGTYEQYF. CDR3 nucleotides: TGTGCCAGCAGCCCCGGACTAGGGACCTACGAGCAGTACTTC.